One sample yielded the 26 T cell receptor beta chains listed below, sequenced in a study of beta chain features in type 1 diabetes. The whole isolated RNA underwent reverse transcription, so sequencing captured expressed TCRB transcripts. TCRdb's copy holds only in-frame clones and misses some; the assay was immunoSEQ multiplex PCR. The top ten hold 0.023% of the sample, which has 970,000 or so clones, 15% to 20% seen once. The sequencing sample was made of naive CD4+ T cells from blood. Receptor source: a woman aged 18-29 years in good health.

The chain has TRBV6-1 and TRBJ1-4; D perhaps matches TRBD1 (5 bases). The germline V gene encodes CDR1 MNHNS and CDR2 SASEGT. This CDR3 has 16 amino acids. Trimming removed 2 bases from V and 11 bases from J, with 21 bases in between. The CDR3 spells CASSETSSWGGWKLFF. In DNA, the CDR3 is TGTGCCAGCAGTGAAACCTCGTCCTGGGGCGGTTGGAAACTGTTTTTT.

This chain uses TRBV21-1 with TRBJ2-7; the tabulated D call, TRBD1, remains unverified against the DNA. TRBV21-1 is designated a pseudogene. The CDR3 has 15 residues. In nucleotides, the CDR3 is TGTGCCAGCAGCAAAGACCGGGACAGGGGCTATGAGCAGTACTTC. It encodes CASSKDRDRGYEQYF.

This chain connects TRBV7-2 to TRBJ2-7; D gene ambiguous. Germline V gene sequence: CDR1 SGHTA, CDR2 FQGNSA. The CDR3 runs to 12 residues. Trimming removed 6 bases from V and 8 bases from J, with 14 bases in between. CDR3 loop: CASSIGPRQQYF. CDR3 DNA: TGTGCCAGCAGTATCGGCCCTAGACAGCAGTACTTC.

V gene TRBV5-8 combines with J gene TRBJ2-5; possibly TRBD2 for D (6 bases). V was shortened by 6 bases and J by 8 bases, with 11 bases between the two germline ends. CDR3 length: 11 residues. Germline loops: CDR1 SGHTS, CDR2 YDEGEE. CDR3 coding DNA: TGTGCCAGCACGGGGAGGACAACCCAGTACTTC. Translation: CASTGRTTQYF.

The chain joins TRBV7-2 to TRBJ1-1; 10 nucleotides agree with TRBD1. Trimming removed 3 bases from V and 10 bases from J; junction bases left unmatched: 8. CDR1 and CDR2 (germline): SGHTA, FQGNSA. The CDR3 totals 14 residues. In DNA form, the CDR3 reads TGTGCCAGCAGCTTCCCCGGGACAGGGGCGGGAGCTTTCTTT. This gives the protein CASSFPGTGAGAFF. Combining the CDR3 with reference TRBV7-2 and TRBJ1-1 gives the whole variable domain GAGVSQSPSNKVTEKGKDVELRCDPISGHTALYWYRQSLGQGLEFLIYFQGNSAPDKSGLPSDRFSAERTGGSVSTLTIQRTQQEDSAVYLCASSFPGTGAGAFFGQGTRLTVV.

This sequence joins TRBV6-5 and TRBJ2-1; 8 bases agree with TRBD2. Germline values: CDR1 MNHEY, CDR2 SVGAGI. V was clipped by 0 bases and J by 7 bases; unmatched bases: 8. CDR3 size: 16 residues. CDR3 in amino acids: CASSYSGVAGYNEQFF. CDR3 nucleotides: TGTGCCAGCAGTTACTCCGGAGTAGCGGGATATAATGAGCAGTTCTTC.

The CDR3 DNA follows: TGTGCCAGCACCATAACCAGGGATCGCAATGAGCAGTTCTTC. It specifies CASTITRDRNEQFF. The chain has TRBV7-2 and TRBJ2-1; the D gene is possibly TRBD1 (5 bases). Trimming took off 7 bases at V and 6 bases at J, with 16 bases between the two ends. CDR3 length equals 14 residues. The V gene's germline CDR1 is SGHTA and CDR2 FQGNSA.

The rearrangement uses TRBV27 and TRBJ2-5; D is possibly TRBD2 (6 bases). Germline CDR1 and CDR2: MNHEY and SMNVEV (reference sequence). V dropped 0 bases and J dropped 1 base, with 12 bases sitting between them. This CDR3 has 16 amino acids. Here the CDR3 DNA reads TGTGCCAGCAGTTTATCCCTCCGGGACTTCCAAGAGACCCAGTACTTC. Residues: CASSLSLRDFQETQYF.

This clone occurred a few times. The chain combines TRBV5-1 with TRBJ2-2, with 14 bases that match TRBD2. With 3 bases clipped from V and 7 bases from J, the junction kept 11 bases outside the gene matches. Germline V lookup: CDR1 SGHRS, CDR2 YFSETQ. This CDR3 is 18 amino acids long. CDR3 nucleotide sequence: TGCGCCAGCAGCTCCCTGGGACTAGCGGGAGTTGGGAACGGGGAGCTGTTTTTT. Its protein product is CASSSLGLAGVGNGELFF.

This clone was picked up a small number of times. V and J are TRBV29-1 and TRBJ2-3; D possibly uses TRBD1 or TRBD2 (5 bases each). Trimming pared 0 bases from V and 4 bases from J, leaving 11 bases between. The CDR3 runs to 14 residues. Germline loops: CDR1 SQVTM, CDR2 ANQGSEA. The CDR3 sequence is CSVEDQLGADTQYF. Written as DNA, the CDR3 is TGCAGCGTTGAAGATCAACTGGGGGCAGATACGCAGTATTTT.

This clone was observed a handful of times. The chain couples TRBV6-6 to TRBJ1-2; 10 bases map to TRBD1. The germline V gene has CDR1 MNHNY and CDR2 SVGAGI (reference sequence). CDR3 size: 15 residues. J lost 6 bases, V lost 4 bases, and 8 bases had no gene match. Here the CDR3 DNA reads TGTGCCAGCAGTTCATGGACAGGGGGTTTCAATGGCTACACCTTC. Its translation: CASSSWTGGFNGYTF.

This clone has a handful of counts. The CDR3 sequence: CASSYDGGRGRTGELFF. The CDR3 DNA is TGTGCCAGCAGTTACGACGGCGGGAGGGGTCGTACCGGGGAGCTGTTTTTT. The chain couples TRBV7-9 to TRBJ2-2; 9 bases align to TRBD2. With 6 bases clipped from V and 5 bases from J, the junction kept 13 bases outside the gene matches. This CDR3 has 17 amino acids. Germline assignment: CDR1 SEHNR and CDR2 FQNEAQ (reference sequence).

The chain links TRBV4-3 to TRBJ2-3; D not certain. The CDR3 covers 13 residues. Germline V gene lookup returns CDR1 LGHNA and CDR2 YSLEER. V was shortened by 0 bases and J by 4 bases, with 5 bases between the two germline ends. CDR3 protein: CASSQDPADTQYF. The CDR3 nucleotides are TGCGCCAGCAGCCAAGATCCAGCAGATACGCAGTATTTT.

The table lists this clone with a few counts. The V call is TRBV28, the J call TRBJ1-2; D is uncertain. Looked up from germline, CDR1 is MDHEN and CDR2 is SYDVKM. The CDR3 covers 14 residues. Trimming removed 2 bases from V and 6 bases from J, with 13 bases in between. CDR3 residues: CASSLEGSPHGYTF. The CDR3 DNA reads TGTGCCAGCAGTTTAGAAGGTTCCCCACATGGCTACACCTTC.

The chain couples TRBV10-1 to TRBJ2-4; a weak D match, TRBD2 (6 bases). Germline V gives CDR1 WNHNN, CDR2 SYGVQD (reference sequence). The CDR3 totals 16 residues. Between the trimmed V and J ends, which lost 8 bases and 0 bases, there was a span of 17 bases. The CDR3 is CASPRRASVAKNIQYF. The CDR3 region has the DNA TGCGCCAGCCCCAGGAGGGCTTCAGTAGCCAAAAACATTCAGTACTTC.

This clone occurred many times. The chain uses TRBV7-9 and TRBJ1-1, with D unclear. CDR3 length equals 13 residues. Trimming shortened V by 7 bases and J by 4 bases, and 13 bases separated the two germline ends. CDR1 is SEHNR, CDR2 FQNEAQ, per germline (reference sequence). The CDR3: CASKEREGTEAFF. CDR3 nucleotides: TGTGCCAGCAAGGAGCGGGAGGGCACTGAAGCTTTCTTT.

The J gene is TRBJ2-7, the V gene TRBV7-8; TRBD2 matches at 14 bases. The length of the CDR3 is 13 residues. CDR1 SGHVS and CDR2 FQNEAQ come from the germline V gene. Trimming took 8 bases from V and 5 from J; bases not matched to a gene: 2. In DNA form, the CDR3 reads TGTGCCAGCGGACTAGCGGGAGGAGACGAGCAGTACTTC. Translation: CASGLAGGDEQYF.

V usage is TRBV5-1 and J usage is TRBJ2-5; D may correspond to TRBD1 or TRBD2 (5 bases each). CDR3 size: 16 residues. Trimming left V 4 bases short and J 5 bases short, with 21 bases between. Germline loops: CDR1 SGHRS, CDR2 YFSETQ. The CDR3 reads CASSVLPGTEWETQYF. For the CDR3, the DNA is TGCGCCAGCAGCGTGTTACCCGGGACCGAGTGGGAGACCCAGTACTTC. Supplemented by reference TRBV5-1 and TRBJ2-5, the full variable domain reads KAGVTQTPRYLIKTRGQQVTLSCSPISGHRSVSWYQQTPGQGLQFLFEYFSETQRNKGNFPGRFSGRQFSNSRSEMNVSTLELGDSALYLCASSVLPGTEWETQYFGPGTRLLVL.

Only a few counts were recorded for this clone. The CDR3 loop reads CASSSGLHYGYTF. CDR3 bases: TGTGCCAGTAGTTCCGGACTCCACTATGGCTACACCTTC. The V call is TRBV19, the J call TRBJ1-2; D ambiguous. Germline V gene data show CDR1 as LNHDA and CDR2 as SQIVND (reference sequence). The ends were cut back, 5 bases at V and 3 bases at J, with 10 bases in the middle. The CDR3 loop spans 13 amino acids.

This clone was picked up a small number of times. The CDR3 region has the DNA TGTGCCAGCTCACCACCGGGACGAATTAACTATGGCTACACCTTC. Translated: CASSPPGRINYGYTF. The rearrangement uses TRBV18 and TRBJ1-2; TRBD1 is a possible D gene (5 bases). V was clipped by 0 bases and J by 1 base, with 9 bases between them. CDR1 is KGHSH, CDR2 LQKENI, per germline. The CDR3 has 15 amino acids.

The CDR3 loop reads CASSLGWRTSGTYNEQFF. CDR3 DNA sequence: TGCGCCAGCAGCTTGGGATGGCGGACTAGCGGGACCTACAATGAGCAGTTCTTC. The chain couples TRBV5-1 to TRBJ2-1; 12 nucleotides agree with TRBD2. V shed 0 bases and J 2 bases; nucleotides not matched to a gene: 6. From germline, CDR1 is SGHRS and CDR2 YFSETQ. This CDR3 contains 18 residues.

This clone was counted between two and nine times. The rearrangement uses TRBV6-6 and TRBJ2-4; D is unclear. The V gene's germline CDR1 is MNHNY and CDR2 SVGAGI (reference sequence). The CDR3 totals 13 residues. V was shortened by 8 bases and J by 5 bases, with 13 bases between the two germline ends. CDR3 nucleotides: TGTGCCAGCCGTTGGGCAGGCGAAAACATTCAGTACTTC. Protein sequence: CASRWAGENIQYF.

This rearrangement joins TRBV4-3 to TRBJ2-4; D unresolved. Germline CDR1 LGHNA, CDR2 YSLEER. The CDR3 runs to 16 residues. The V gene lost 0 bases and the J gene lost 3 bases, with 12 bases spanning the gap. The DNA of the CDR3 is TGCGCCAGCAGCCAAGAGTCGGCGGTCGACAAAAACATTCAGTACTTC. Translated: CASSQESAVDKNIQYF.

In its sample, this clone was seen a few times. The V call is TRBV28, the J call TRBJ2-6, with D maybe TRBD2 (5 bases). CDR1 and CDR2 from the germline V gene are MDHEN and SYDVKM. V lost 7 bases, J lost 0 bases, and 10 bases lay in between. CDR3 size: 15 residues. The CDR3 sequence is CASTMGSSGANVLTF. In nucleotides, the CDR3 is TGTGCCAGCACCATGGGGAGCTCTGGGGCCAACGTCCTGACTTTC. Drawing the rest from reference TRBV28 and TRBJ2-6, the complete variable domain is DVKVTQSSRYLVKRTGEKVFLECVQDMDHENMFWYRQDPGLGLRLIYFSYDVKMKEKGDIPEGYSVSREKKERFSLILESASTNQTSMYLCASTMGSSGANVLTFGAGSRLTVL.

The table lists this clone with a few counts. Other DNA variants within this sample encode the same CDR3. This CDR3 reads CATSRDLYEQYF. As DNA, the CDR3 is TGTGCCACCAGCAGAGATCTCTACGAGCAGTACTTC. The chain links TRBV15 to TRBJ2-7; D is unresolved. The V end lost 0 bases, the J end lost 3 bases, and 3 bases lay between the germline ends. Germline values: CDR1 LNHNV, CDR2 YYDKDF (reference sequence). CDR3 length equals 12 residues.

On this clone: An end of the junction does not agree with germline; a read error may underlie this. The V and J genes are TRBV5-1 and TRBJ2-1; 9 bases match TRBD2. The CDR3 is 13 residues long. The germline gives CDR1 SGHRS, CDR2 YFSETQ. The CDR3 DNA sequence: TGCGCCAGCAGCCTGAGTCAGGTAGCGGGAGTCGTCTTC. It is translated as CASSLSQVAGVVF.